This T cell receptor (beta chain) emerged from a study of OX40 agonist ivuxolimab in advanced cancers. Background for the entire study: Ivuxolimab was an agonistic, fully human IgG2 monoclonal antibody directed against OX40 (CD134), a costimulatory receptor. Of the roughly 51 patients in dose escalation, about 20 had hepatocellular carcinoma, roughly 15 had melanoma, 9 had renal cell carcinoma and 9 had head and neck cancer. Partial responses were achieved by three dose-escalation patients, of whom one had hepatocellular carcinoma and two had cutaneous melanoma. Prior anti-PD-1, anti-PD-L1 or anti-CTLA-4 therapy was permitted, and checkpoint inhibitors had been received by less than 45% of dose-escalation patients. The purpose of peripheral TCRbeta sequencing was to test whether ivuxolimab changed TCR sequence diversity and led to clonal T-cell expansion. The dose-escalation cohort was around 83% male with a mean age of about 60 years, ranging from roughly 23 to 90. Intravenous ivuxolimab was administered to patients every 2 weeks at six dose levels: 0.01, 0.1, 0.3, 1.5, 3 and 10 mg/kg. The paper describes the monotherapy dose-escalation part (N of about 50 patients) of the phase I trial of ivuxolimab.

Genomic DNA was extracted from sorted cells for sequencing of the TCRbeta CDR3 region. The immunoSEQ Assay was used for sequencing of TCRbeta CDR3 regions. TCRdb provides this immuneACCESS table in a form limited to in-frame rearrangements. Some clones are lacking; in checked studies, under half of them reflect an unresolved V gene, and why the rest are absent is not known. This sample comprises tens of thousands of clones, roughly nine tenths of them detected only once. 0.37% of the sample goes to the ten largest clones. Patients with autoimmune disease history or receiving systemic immunosuppression were excluded from the trial. Peripheral blood for TCR sequencing was collected from all dose cohorts at baseline, on cycle 4 day 1, and on cycle 7 day 1. Samples were obtained from an open-label, multicenter, first-in-human phase I dose-escalation trial of ivuxolimab. Adults with locally advanced or metastatic melanoma, renal cell carcinoma, hepatocellular carcinoma or head and neck squamous cell carcinoma were enrolled in the trial. Before TCR sequencing, CD4+ T cells and CD8+ T cells were sorted from peripheral blood as separate populations.

Overall study outcomes, separate from this receptor: At doses of 0.1 to 3.0 mg/kg, clonal expansion of both CD4+ and CD8+ T cells in blood was seen between baseline and week 6. Low levels of normalized T-cell clonal expansion were also seen in some patients who did not respond. After ivuxolimab, CD8+ T cells had more expanded clones than CD4+ T cells on average. In the 0.1-3.0 mg/kg groups, partial responders had among the lowest normalized peripheral clonal expansion, particularly in CD8+ T cells. Antigen specificity was not determined for the clonally expanded peripheral T cells.

Details on this clone: Its antigen is still unknown. Base qualities are not recorded, but no much larger clone differs from it by a single base.

Per the germline V gene (reference sequence), SGHNT is the CDR1 and YYREEE is the CDR2. Trimming takes 4 bases off V and 6 bases off J; junction bases not matched to a gene: 4. The CDR3 contains 15 residues, cysteine and phenylalanine counted. Only CDR3 DNA is held: 45 bases, read in frame from base 1. This receptor was identified in an adult with an advanced solid tumor such as melanoma, head and neck, liver or kidney cancer. The sequencing used CD4+ or CD8+ T cells sorted from blood, collected in a trial of the OX40 agonist ivuxolimab. The chain is assembled from TRBV5-4 and TRBJ2-1; 13 bases in between match TRBD2. CDR3 reads: CASSPGTSGTNEQFF. In nucleotides, the sequence is TGTGCCAGCAGCCCGGGGACTAGCGGGACCAATGAGCAGTTCTTC.